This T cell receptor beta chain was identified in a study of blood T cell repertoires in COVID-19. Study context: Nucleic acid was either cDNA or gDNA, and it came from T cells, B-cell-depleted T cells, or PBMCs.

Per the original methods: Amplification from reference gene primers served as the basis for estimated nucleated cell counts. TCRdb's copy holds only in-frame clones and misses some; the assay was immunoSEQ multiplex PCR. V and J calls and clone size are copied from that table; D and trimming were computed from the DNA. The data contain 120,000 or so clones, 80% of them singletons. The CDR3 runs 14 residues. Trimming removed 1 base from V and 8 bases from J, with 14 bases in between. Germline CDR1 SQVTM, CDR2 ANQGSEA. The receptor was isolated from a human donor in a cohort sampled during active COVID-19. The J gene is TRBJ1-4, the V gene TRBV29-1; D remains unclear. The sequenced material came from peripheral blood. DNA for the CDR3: TGCAGCGTTGAAGTAACCTCGGGAGCCGAAAAACTGTTTTTT. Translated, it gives CSVEVTSGAEKLFF.